Described below is a single T cell receptor (beta chain) sequence and its context. Antigen unknown. The cohort excluded patients with autoimmune disease history or systemic immunosuppression. This specimen comes from a study of OX40 agonist ivuxolimab in advanced cancers. The wider study: Ivuxolimab, an agonist antibody against OX40 (CD134), was given to patients. Those enrolled were about 82% male, with a mean age of about 66 years and ages from 23 to 79. Notes on the study in general: Researchers did not determine the expanded peripheral T cells' antigen specificity.

The assay was immunoSEQ multiplex PCR, and TCRdb's table has in-frame clones only and misses some. The sample includes under 25,000 clones, about 83% seen only once; the top ten take 21%. The germline CDR1 and CDR2 sequences are SGHVS and FNYEAQ. The J segment lost 3 bases and the V segment lost 1 base, leaving 3 bases of the junction unmatched. This CDR3 comprises 14 residues. This sample comprised CD4+ or CD8+ T cells sorted from blood, obtained in a trial of the OX40 agonist ivuxolimab. The V call is TRBV7-6, the J call TRBJ2-7; TRBD2 matches at 7 bases. This sequence was found in an adult with an advanced solid tumor such as melanoma, head and neck, liver or kidney cancer. CDR3 nucleotides: TGTGCCAGCAGCTTAGGGCTAGCGGACTACGAGCAGTACTTC. It translates to CASSLGLADYEQYF.